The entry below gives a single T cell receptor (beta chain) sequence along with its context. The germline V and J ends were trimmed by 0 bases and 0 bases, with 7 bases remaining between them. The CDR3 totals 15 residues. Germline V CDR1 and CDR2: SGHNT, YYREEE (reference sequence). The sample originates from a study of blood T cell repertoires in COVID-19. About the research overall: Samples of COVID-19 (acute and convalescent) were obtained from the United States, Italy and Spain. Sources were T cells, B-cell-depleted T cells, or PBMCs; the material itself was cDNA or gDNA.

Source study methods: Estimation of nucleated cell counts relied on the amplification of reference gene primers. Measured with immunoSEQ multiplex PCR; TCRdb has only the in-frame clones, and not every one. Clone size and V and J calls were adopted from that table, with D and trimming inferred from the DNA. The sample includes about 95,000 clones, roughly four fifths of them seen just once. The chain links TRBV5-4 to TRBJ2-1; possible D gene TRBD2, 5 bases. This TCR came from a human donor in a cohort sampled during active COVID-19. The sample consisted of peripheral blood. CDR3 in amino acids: CASSLVGSSYNEQFF. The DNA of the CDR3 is TGTGCCAGCAGCTTGGTGGGGAGCTCCTACAATGAGCAGTTCTTC.